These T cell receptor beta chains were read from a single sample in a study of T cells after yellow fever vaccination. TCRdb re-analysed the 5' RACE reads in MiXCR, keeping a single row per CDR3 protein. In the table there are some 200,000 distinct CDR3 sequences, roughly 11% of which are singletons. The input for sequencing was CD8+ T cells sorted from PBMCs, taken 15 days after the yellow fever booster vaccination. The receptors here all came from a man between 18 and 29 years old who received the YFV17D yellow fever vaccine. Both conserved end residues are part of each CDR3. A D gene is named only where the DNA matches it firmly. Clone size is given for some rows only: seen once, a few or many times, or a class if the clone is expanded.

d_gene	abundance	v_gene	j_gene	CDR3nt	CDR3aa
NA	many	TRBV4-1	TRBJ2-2	TGCGCCAGCAGCCCTACTGGTGCCGGGGAGCTGTTTTTT	CASSPTGAGELFF
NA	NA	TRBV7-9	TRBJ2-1	TGTGCCAGCAGCACCATACTAGGGGCCAATGAGCAGTTCTTC	CASSTILGANEQFF
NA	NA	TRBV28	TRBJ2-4	TGTGCCAGCAGCCGGGACGATCCACCCAAAAACATTCAGTACTTC	CASSRDDPPKNIQYF
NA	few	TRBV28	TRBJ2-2	TGTGCCAGCAGTAAAGACAGACCCACCGGGGAGCTGTTTTTT	CASSKDRPTGELFF
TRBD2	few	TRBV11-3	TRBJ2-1	TGTGCCAGCAGCAAGGGGCTAGCGGGGGGCATCATTGAGCAGTTCTTC	CASSKGLAGGIIEQFF
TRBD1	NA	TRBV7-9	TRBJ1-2	TGTGCCAGCAGCCCTTCGACAGGGTACACTAACTATGGCTACACCTTC	CASSPSTGYTNYGYTF
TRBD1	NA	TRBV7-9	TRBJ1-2	TGTGCCAGCAGCTGGGGACAGAGGTTAAACTATGGCTACACCTTC	CASSWGQRLNYGYTF
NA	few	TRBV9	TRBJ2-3	TGTGCCAGCAGCGTAGAGTTTGGGGTCGCAGATACGCAGTATTTT	CASSVEFGVADTQYF
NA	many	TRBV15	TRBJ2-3	TGTGCCACCAGCAGAGATGGTGGCGGAGATACGCAGTATTTT	CATSRDGGGDTQYF
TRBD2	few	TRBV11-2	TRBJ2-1	TGTGCCAGCAGTCCGTCGCTGGGACTAGCGGAGAATGAGCAGTTCTTC	CASSPSLGLAENEQFF
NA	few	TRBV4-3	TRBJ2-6	TGCGCCAGCAGCCAAGATCGCTCTGGGGCCAACGTCCTGACTTTC	CASSQDRSGANVLTF
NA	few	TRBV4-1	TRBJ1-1	TGCGCCAGCACCCGAGGGGGGGTGAACACTGAAGCTTTCTTT	CASTRGGVNTEAFF
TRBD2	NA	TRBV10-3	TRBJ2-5	TGTGCCATCAGTGCTAGCGGGGGGTACCAAGAGACCCAGTACTTC	CAISASGGYQETQYF
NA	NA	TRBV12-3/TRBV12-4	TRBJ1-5	TGTGCCAGCAGTCCTTATAGCAATCAGCCCCAGCATTTT	CASSPYSNQPQHF
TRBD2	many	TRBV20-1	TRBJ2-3	TGCAGTGCTAGTTTGTCTAGCGGACCGAGGGCAGATACGCAGTATTTT	CSASLSSGPRADTQYF
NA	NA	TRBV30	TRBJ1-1	TGTGCCTGGAGTTTGGTAAACACTGAAGCTTTCTTT	CAWSLVNTEAFF
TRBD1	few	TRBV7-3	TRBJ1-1	TGTGCCAGCAGCGGTTTAGACCGGCGGACAGGGTACACTGAAGCTTTCTTT	CASSGLDRRTGYTEAFF
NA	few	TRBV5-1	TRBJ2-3	TGCGCCAGCAGCTTGTATGGGGGGATCACAGATACGCAGTATTTT	CASSLYGGITDTQYF
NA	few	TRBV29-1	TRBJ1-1	TGCAGCGTTGTCTTTCCGGCAATGAACACTGAAGCTTTCTTT	CSVVFPAMNTEAFF
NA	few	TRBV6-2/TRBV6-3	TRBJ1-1	TGTGCCAGCAGTTACGATGGTGGGGTTAGGGACACTGAAGCTTTCTTT	CASSYDGGVRDTEAFF
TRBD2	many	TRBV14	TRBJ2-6	TGTGCCAGCAGCCCCCGGACTAGCGGGGTAGGTTATTCTGGGGCCAACGTCCTGACTTTC	CASSPRTSGVGYSGANVLTF
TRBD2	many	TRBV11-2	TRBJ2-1	TGTGCCAGCAGCTTAGGGACTAGCGGAGCCTCCTACAATGAGCAGTTCTTC	CASSLGTSGASYNEQFF
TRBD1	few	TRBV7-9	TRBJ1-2	TGTGCCAGCAGCTTAGGACAGGGAACTAACTATGGCTACACCTTC	CASSLGQGTNYGYTF
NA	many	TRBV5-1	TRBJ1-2	TGCGCCAGCAGCAAATTACAACTAGGCGGCTACACCTTC	CASSKLQLGGYTF
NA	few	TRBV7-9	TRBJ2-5	TGTGCCAGCAGCTTGACGACAGGGACTTTAGTGTGGACCCAGTACTTC	CASSLTTGTLVWTQYF
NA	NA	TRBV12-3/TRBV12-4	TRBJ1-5	TGTGCCAGCAGCCCCCCGGGAGCCAGCAATCAGCCCCAGCATTTT	CASSPPGASNQPQHF
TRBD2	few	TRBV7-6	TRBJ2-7	TGTGCCAGCAACGCCCTAGCGGGCGGCTCCTACGAGCAGTACTTC	CASNALAGGSYEQYF
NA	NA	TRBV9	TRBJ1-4	TGTGCCAGCAGCGTAGGACCGAATACAGAAAAACTGTTTTTT	CASSVGPNTEKLFF
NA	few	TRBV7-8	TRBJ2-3	TGTGCCAGCAGCCGGGACCCTATTCTGGCAGATACGCAGTATTTT	CASSRDPILADTQYF
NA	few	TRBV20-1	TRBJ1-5	TGCAGTGCGGGGAGGAGACCGAGCAATCAGCCCCAGCATTTT	CSAGRRPSNQPQHF
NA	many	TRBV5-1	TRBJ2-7	TGCGCCAGCAGCTTGGCCGGGACTGAGGAGCAGTACTTC	CASSLAGTEEQYF
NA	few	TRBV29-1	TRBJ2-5	TGCAGCGTTGAAGCGTGGACAGAAGAGACCCAGTACTTC	CSVEAWTEETQYF
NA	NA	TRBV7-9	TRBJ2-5	TGTGCCAGCAGAACTAGCTTTTTGGAGACCCAGTACTTC	CASRTSFLETQYF
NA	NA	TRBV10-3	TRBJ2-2	TGTGCCATCAGTGAGGGGGCGCCGAACACCGGGGAGCTGTTTTTT	CAISEGAPNTGELFF
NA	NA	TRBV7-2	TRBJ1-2	TGTGCCAGCAGCTCGCCAGTCGAGAGCTATGGCTACACCTTC	CASSSPVESYGYTF
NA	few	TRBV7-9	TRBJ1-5	TGTGCCAGCAGCCCAGTGGGAAGCAATCAGCCCCAGCATTTT	CASSPVGSNQPQHF
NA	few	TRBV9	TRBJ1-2	TGTGCCAGCAGCTCCTCGGGGGGATATGGCTACACCTTC	CASSSSGGYGYTF
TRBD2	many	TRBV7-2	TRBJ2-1	TGTGCCAGCAGCGTTAGCGGGGGAGCGAACAATGAGCAGTTCTTC	CASSVSGGANNEQFF
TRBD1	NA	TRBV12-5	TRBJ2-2	TGTGCTAGTGGTCCTACCACAGGGGGAAGGAACACCGGGGAGCTGTTTTTT	CASGPTTGGRNTGELFF
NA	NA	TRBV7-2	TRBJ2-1	TGTGCCAGCAGCTACCGGGTCCTAGGGAATGAGCAGTTCTTC	CASSYRVLGNEQFF
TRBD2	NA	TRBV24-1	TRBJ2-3	TGTGCCACCAGTGATCCGAAGACTAGCGGGGGCCCGAGCACGCAGTATTTT	CATSDPKTSGGPSTQYF
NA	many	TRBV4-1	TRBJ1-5	TGCGCCAGCAGCCAGGGGGGGATACATCAGCCCCAGCATTTT	CASSQGGIHQPQHF
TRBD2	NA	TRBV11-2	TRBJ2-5	TGTGCCAGCAGCTCCGGGGGGGGCACGGGAGAGACCCAGTACTTC	CASSSGGGTGETQYF
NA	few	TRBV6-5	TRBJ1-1	TGTGCCAGCAGTTACTTGCTTGGGGTCTTTCACGCTGAAGCTTTCTTT	CASSYLLGVFHAEAFF
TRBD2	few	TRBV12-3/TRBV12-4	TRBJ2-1	TGTGCCAGCGGGATTAGCGGGGGGCCAGCGAATGAGCAGTTCTTC	CASGISGGPANEQFF
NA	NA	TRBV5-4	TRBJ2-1	TGTGCCAGCAGCTTGCCGGGTAGAAATGAGCAGTTCTTC	CASSLPGRNEQFF
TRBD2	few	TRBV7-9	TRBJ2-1	TGTGCCAGCAGCGTTCGAGCGGGGGACCTCAACAATGAGCAGTTCTTC	CASSVRAGDLNNEQFF